This T cell receptor beta chain was retrieved from a study of STAT5B mutations in CD4+ large granular lymphocyte leukemia. Broader study findings: Main leukemic clonotypes were patient-specific, but approximately 25% appeared at low frequency elsewhere. TRBV06-family usage was enriched in top patient clones (8/27) versus controls (2/35).

A remark on this clone: Its antigen remains unidentified.

The V gene lost 6 bases and the J gene lost 6 bases, with 14 bases spanning the gap. CDR3 length equals 13 residues. Germline V gene data show CDR1 as SQVTM and CDR2 as ANQGSEA. Sequencing was at survey level. TCRdb's table, derived via immunoSEQ multiplex PCR, lists solely in-frame clones and lacks some. Of about 40,000 clones in the sample, roughly four fifths were seen once. Control samples were healthy donors' buffy coats. The rearrangement joins TRBV29-1 to TRBJ2-2; TRBD1 might be the D (7 bases). Material: CD4+ T cells from blood buffy coats. This receptor was obtained from a human donor in good health. DNA for the CDR3: TGCAGCGTCGCGGGACAGACTCCCGGGGAGCTGTTTTTT. This gives the protein CSVAGQTPGELFF.